This T cell receptor beta chain appears in the sequencing data of a study of blood T cell repertoires in COVID-19. Data came from immunoSEQ multiplex PCR; TCRdb stores just in-frame clones and leaves some out. The table has under 300,000 clones, around nine tenths seen once; the top ten hold around 14%. The CDR3 runs to 15 residues. V lost 4 bases, J lost 4 bases, and 3 bases stayed unmatched. Germline CDR1 and CDR2: SGHNT and YYREEE (reference sequence). The sequencing sample was made of peripheral blood. The chain joins TRBV5-4 to TRBJ1-3; 12 bases map to TRBD1. This clonotype was obtained from an older woman with COVID-19, enrolled during active disease. DNA for the CDR3: TGTGCCAGCAGCGGGACAGGGGGCGACGGAAACACCATATATTTT. Amino acid sequence: CASSGTGGDGNTIYF.